Listed below are T cell receptor beta chains from one sample, sequenced in a study of T cells after yellow fever vaccination. TCRdb recomputed calls from the 5' RACE reads with MiXCR, one row per CDR3 protein. This sample has 300,000 to 350,000 distinct CDR3 sequences, with 3.5% to 5% found just once. The sequencing here drew on PBMCs, taken 15 days after the yellow fever booster vaccination. The receptors originated from a man aged 18-30 years who received the YFV17D yellow fever vaccine. Each CDR3 is given with its conserved first and last residue. Fields, in order: J gene, V gene, clone size, D gene, CDR3 protein, CDR3 DNA. The D gene is left open where the match is weak. The listing skips clone size in some rows; elsewhere it reads once, few, many or a size class.

TRBJ1-5 | TRBV5-8 | many | - | CASSLLGQIGQPQHF | TGTGCCAGCAGCTTGTTGGGGCAGATAGGTCAGCCCCAGCATTTT
TRBJ2-5 | TRBV20-1 | many | TRBD2 | CSARVPAGGETQYF | TGCAGTGCTAGGGTGCCAGCGGGGGGAGAGACCCAGTACTTC
TRBJ2-7 | TRBV7-2 | few | - | CASSQGSAYEQYF | TGTGCCAGCAGCCAAGGTAGCGCCTACGAGCAGTACTTC
TRBJ2-1 | TRBV5-1 | few | TRBD2 | CASSLDAGGRYNEQFF | TGCGCCAGCAGCTTGGATGCGGGGGGGCGGTACAATGAGCAGTTCTTC
TRBJ2-3 | TRBV12-3/TRBV12-4 | - | - | CASSLGQGLVRDTQYF | TGTGCCAGCAGTCTGGGGCAGGGGTTGGTACGGGATACGCAGTATTTT
TRBJ1-1 | TRBV20-1 | many | TRBD1 | CSARDPEGGRGSEAFF | TGCAGTGCTAGAGATCCTGAAGGGGGCCGAGGGTCTGAAGCTTTCTTT
TRBJ2-4 | TRBV7-2 | - | - | CASSLAPPPGVDIQYF | TGTGCCAGCAGCTTAGCGCCCCCCCCCGGGGTGGACATTCAGTACTTC
TRBJ2-7 | TRBV4-1 | many | TRBD2 | CASRPGLISSEQYF | TGCGCCAGCCGACCGGGACTAATATCCTCCGAGCAGTACTTC
TRBJ2-3 | TRBV6-5 | - | - | CASKGTDSSTDTQYF | TGTGCCAGCAAAGGGACGGATTCTAGCACAGATACGCAGTATTTT
TRBJ1-1 | TRBV5-6 | many | - | CASTSPPGVVEAFF | TGTGCCAGCACCTCACCCCCGGGAGTGGTTGAAGCTTTCTTT
TRBJ2-7 | TRBV20-1 | - | TRBD1 | CSAYSGTGTYEQYF | TGCAGTGCCTACTCTGGGACAGGGACCTACGAGCAGTACTTC
TRBJ2-5 | TRBV5-1 | many | - | CASSLNRNKQETQYF | TGCGCCAGCAGCTTGAACCGGAATAAGCAAGAGACCCAGTACTTC
TRBJ2-1 | TRBV27 | - | - | CASSFWNEQFF | TGTGCCAGCAGTTTTTGGAATGAGCAGTTCTTC
TRBJ1-2 | TRBV7-6 | - | - | CASSFTPRGDGYTF | TGTGCCAGCAGCTTCACCCCCCGGGGCGACGGCTACACCTTC
TRBJ2-1 | TRBV4-1 | many | TRBD2 | CASSQLTSGGAGNEQFF | TGCGCCAGCAGCCAACTGACTAGCGGGGGGGCCGGGAATGAGCAGTTCTTC
TRBJ2-7 | TRBV20-1 | many | TRBD2 | CSARGLAGALGVGEQYF | TGCAGTGCTAGAGGACTAGCGGGGGCCTTAGGCGTTGGCGAGCAGTACTTC
TRBJ2-7 | TRBV11-2 | - | - | CASSFGPLGTYEQYF | TGTGCCAGCAGCTTCGGCCCCCTGGGCACCTACGAGCAGTACTTC
TRBJ2-7 | TRBV7-6 | many | - | CASSQDGLTYEQYF | TGTGCCAGCAGCCAGGACGGTCTGACCTACGAGCAGTACTTC
TRBJ2-5 | TRBV6-5 | - | - | CATRGLIEETQYF | TGTGCCACCAGGGGACTCATCGAAGAGACCCAGTACTTC
TRBJ2-5 | TRBV3-1 | - | - | CASSQRVGGAPDTQYF | TGTGCCAGCAGCCAAAGAGTGGGGGGGGCTCCCGATACCCAGTACTTC
TRBJ2-5 | TRBV12-3/TRBV12-4 | many | TRBD2 | CASSPGLAGGTQYF | TGTGCCAGCAGCCCGGGACTAGCGGGGGGGACCCAGTACTTC
TRBJ1-1 | TRBV10-3 | many | TRBD1 | CAAGDRGAEAFF | TGTGCCGCAGGGGACAGGGGAGCTGAAGCTTTCTTT
TRBJ2-5 | TRBV20-1 | - | - | CSARDGEQETQYF | TGCAGTGCTAGAGATGGGGAACAAGAGACCCAGTACTTC
TRBJ2-4 | TRBV4-2 | - | TRBD1 | CASSQSPGTGVLGDIQYF | TGTGCCAGCAGCCAAAGTCCCGGGACAGGGGTCTTGGGAGACATTCAGTACTTC
TRBJ1-6 | TRBV7-9 | many | - | CATGDLYNSPLHF | TGTGCCACAGGGGACCTCTATAATTCACCCCTCCACTTT
TRBJ2-2 | TRBV5-1 | many | - | CASSLADTGELFF | TGCGCCAGCAGCTTGGCCGACACCGGGGAGCTGTTTTTT